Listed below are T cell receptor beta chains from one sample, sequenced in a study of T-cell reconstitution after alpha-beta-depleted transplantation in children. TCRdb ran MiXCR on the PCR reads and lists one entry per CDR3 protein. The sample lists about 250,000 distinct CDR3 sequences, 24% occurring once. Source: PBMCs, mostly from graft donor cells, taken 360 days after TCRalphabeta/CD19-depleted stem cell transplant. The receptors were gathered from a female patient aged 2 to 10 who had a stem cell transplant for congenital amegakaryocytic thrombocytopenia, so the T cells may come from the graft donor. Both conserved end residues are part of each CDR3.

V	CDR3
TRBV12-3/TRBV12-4	CASSGRGGYTF
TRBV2	CASRAGDVSYNEQFF
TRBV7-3	CASSLSLTPTGFNSPLHF
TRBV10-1	CARPGRGAITEAFF
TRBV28	CASSLPGQGPSGANVLTF
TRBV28	CASSLAGVGNTIYF
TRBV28	CASSFRVSSPLHF
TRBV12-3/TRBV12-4	CASSSITHRSYEQYF
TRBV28	CASVGNTEAFF
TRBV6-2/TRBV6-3	CASISLAGPSGSEEQFF
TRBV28	CASSFSPNGREVTDTQYF
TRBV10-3	CAISDGGRSYEQYF
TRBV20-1	CSVPGLAYNEQFF
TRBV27	CASSFLRDSTRGNEQFF
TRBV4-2	CASSQDLGTGIYSPLHF
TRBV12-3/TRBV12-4	CASSLRAGKVWNEQFF
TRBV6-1	CASSSRTGFNEKLFF
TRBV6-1	CASSRLAGPLNEQFF
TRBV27	CASRPRQGGYEQYF
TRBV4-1	CASKRTTGRAGELFF
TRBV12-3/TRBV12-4	CASSIKGGQRRAEAFF
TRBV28	CASSLLDGSSYNPPLHF
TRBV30	CAWRPGDLNEKLFF
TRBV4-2	CASSTRDRPTDTQYF
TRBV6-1	CASSEHWDSSTDTQYF
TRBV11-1	CASSLGASGGISADTQYF
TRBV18	CASSLAGAPYEQYF
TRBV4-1	CASSLLLGTRGNQPQHF
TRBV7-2	CASSTFGRAQETQYF
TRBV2	CASSGFGTPSTDTQYF
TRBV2	CASSPDRATHEQYF
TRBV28	CASSLPPQNYGYTF
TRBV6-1	CASRWYGHGQTYEQYF
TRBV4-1	CASSQDGLRVSGDSYNEQFF
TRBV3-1	CASSRSSSTEAFF
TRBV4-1	CASSQDLRGYTEAFF
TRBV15	CATSGDGDLQETQYF
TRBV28	CASRRRIMNTEAFF
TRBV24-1	CATSEARGGVDGKLFF
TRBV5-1	CASTLAEDTYEQYF
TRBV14	CASSPIAGGTDTQYF
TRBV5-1	CASSEQGRGTEAFF
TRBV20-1	CSAPTSGGETQYF
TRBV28	CASSLEQGTIDWTQYF
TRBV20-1	CSARGQSTDTQYF
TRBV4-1	CASSRGQAMGEQYF
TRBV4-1	CASSQSPSLTDTQYF